The 19 T cell receptor beta chains below all came from one sample that was sequenced in a study of cytomegalovirus exposure and HLA in healthy donors. Assay: immunoSEQ multiplex PCR; the TCRdb copy retains only in-frame clones and omits some. The profile shows under 100,000 clones, roughly 96% of them singletons. The sample comprised PBMCs. The receptors were sampled from a woman younger than 30 in good health and CMV-seronegative.

This rearrangement joins TRBV6-6 to TRBJ2-3, with 7 bases lining up with TRBD1. Germline CDR1 is MNHNY and CDR2 is SVGAGI (reference sequence). The junction had 5 bases not matched to a gene; V was cut back by 6 bases and J by 2 bases. The CDR3 totals 14 residues. The chain's CDR3 is CASRIQGTTDTQYF. The CDR3 DNA follows: TGTGCCAGCAGGATACAGGGGACCACAGATACGCAGTATTTT.

In this sample, this clone turned up once. This chain uses TRBV5-1 with TRBJ1-2; possibly TRBD1 for D (6 bases). Germline V lookup: CDR1 SGHRS, CDR2 YFSETQ. This CDR3 contains 14 residues. With 2 bases removed from V and 8 bases from J, the gap between germline ends came to 16 bases. The CDR3 DNA reads as TGCGCCAGCAGCTTTGGGCAGGGGTATGACGGCTACACCTTC. Its protein is CASSFGQGYDGYTF.

This chain joins TRBV11-2 and TRBJ1-2; 7 bases are shared with TRBD1. The CDR3 runs to 14 residues. Germline V gene sequence: CDR1 SGHAT, CDR2 FQNNGV. The V gene end was trimmed by 2 bases and the J gene end by 6 bases; junction bases not matched to a gene: 6. The CDR3: CASSLISQGDGYTF. Written as DNA, the CDR3 is TGTGCCAGCAGCTTAATCAGCCAGGGGGATGGCTACACCTTC.

This chain's CDR3 is CSVEDPASGTYEQYF. The CDR3 region has the DNA TGCAGCGTTGAAGATCCCGCTAGCGGAACTTACGAGCAGTACTTC. The chain joins TRBV29-1 to TRBJ2-7; 7 positions agree with TRBD2. The germline V gene has CDR1 SQVTM and CDR2 ANQGSEA. The CDR3 length is 15 residues. With V trimmed by 0 bases and J by 4 bases, 9 bases remained unmatched.

This chain joins TRBV7-9 and TRBJ1-2; TRBD1 agrees at 9 bases. Unmatched junction bases numbered 2, after V lost 3 bases and J lost 3 bases. Germline-derived CDR1 and CDR2 are SEHNR and FQNEAQ (reference sequence). The CDR3 sequence is 14 residues long. DNA for the CDR3: TGTGCCAGCAGCTTTACAGGGGGCGACTATGGCTACACCTTC. It translates to CASSFTGGDYGYTF.

This rearrangement joins TRBV13 to TRBJ2-7; the D gene is possibly TRBD1 (6 bases). The CDR3 contains 14 residues. The V end was cut by 5 bases, the J end by 2 bases, with 13 bases between. CDR1 is PRHDT and CDR2 is FYEKMQ in the germline V gene (reference sequence). The CDR3 DNA follows: TGTGCCAGCAGCCCACAGGGAGAGCCCTACGAGCAGTACTTC. Its translation is CASSPQGEPYEQYF.

The V gene is TRBV9, the J gene TRBJ2-7; TRBD1 matches 7 bases. CDR1 is SGDLS, CDR2 YYNGEE, per germline. CDR3 length: 16 residues. V lost 3 bases and J lost 3; bases outside the gene matches: 12. The CDR3 here is CASSGEWGTAYYEQYF. The CDR3 DNA follows: TGTGCCAGCAGCGGTGAGTGGGGGACAGCTTACTACGAGCAGTACTTC.

V is TRBV18 and J is TRBJ2-3; TRBD2 is a possible D gene (6 bases). There are 13 residues in the CDR3. Germline V gene lookup returns CDR1 KGHSH and CDR2 LQKENI. The V end was cut by 5 bases, the J end by 5 bases, with 11 bases between. The CDR3 reads CASSGGAGDTQYF. The DNA of the CDR3 is TGTGCCAGCTCAGGCGGGGCGGGAGATACGCAGTATTTT. Supplemented by reference TRBV18 and TRBJ2-3, the full variable domain reads NAGVMQNPRHLVRRRGQEARLRCSPMKGHSHVYWYRQLPEEGLKFMVYLQKENIIDESGMPKERFSAEFPKEGPSILRIQQVVRGDSAAYFCASSGGAGDTQYFGPGTRLTVL.

The genes are TRBV19 and TRBJ1-1; D perhaps matches TRBD1 (6 bases). The V and J ends lost 4 bases and 1 base respectively, with 13 bases between them. Looked up from germline, CDR1 is LNHDA and CDR2 is SQIVND (reference sequence). The CDR3 extends over 15 amino acids. CDR3 residues: CASSKVPGANTEAFF. CDR3 sequence (DNA): TGTGCCAGTAGTAAAGTTCCAGGGGCGAACACTGAAGCTTTCTTT. The full variable domain, with the rest looked up from reference TRBV19 and TRBJ1-1, is DGGITQSPKYLFRKEGQNVTLSCEQNLNHDAMYWYRQDPGQGLRLIYYSQIVNDFQKGDIAEGYSVSREKKESFPLTVTSAQKNPTAFYLCASSKVPGANTEAFFGQGTRLTVV.

As concerns this clone: This sample includes further DNA sequences coding for the same CDR3. V usage is TRBV30 and J usage is TRBJ1-5; no definite D call. Germline V gene sequence: CDR1 GTSNPN, CDR2 SVGIG (reference sequence). The CDR3 consists of 14 residues. V was pared by 0 bases and J by 3 bases, with 9 bases between. The CDR3 spells CAWSVSGSNQPQHF. For the CDR3, the DNA is TGTGCCTGGAGTGTATCGGGGTCCAATCAGCCCCAGCATTTT.

V is TRBV30 and J is TRBJ2-5; possibly TRBD2 for D (6 bases). Germline V gives CDR1 GTSNPN, CDR2 SVGIG (reference sequence). V lost 3 bases to trimming and J lost 1 base, with 9 bases between them. The CDR3 has 13 amino acids. CDR3 protein: CAWRGGPQETQYF. Written as DNA, the CDR3 is TGTGCCTGGAGGGGAGGCCCCCAAGAGACCCAGTACTTC.

The rearrangement links TRBV18 to TRBJ1-1; D gene ambiguous. The V end lost 2 bases, the J end lost 7 bases, and 11 bases lay between the germline ends. In germline, CDR1 is KGHSH, CDR2 LQKENI. There are 13 residues in the CDR3. Here the CDR3 reads CASSPSRSIEAFF. The DNA for the CDR3 is TGTGCCAGCTCACCAAGCAGGTCTATTGAAGCTTTCTTT.

This chain links TRBV19 with TRBJ2-1, with TRBD2 matching 8 bases. CDR3 length: 14 amino acids. The trim removed 4 bases at V and 4 bases at J, leaving 3 bases unmatched. Germline V gene lookup returns CDR1 LNHDA and CDR2 SQIVND (reference sequence). The CDR3 spells CASSTGGDYNEQFF. DNA for the CDR3: TGTGCCAGTAGTACCGGGGGGGATTACAATGAGCAGTTCTTC.

This rearrangement joins TRBV6-6 to TRBJ1-3, with D tentatively TRBD1 (5 bases). Trimming shortened V by 7 bases and J by 1 base, and 11 bases separated the two germline ends. This CDR3 has 14 residues. Germline CDR1 MNHNY, CDR2 SVGAGI (reference sequence). CDR3 sequence (DNA): TGTGCCAGCACCACGGGGGGTTCTGGAAACACCATATATTTT. Protein sequence: CASTTGGSGNTIYF.

V usage is TRBV28 and J usage is TRBJ2-6; a possible D gene is TRBD2 (5 bases). Trimming stripped 8 bases from V and 4 bases from J, with 12 bases between. Germline lookup yields CDR1 MDHEN and CDR2 SYDVKM. The CDR3 is 14 residues long. In nucleotides, the CDR3 is TGTGCCAGCCGGTCCCCGGGAGGGGCCAACGTCCTGACTTTC. It specifies CASRSPGGANVLTF.

The chain recombines TRBV6-5 with TRBJ1-2, with a tentative D call TRBD1 (5 bases). This CDR3 contains 14 residues. The ends were cut back, 4 bases at V and 6 bases at J, with 15 bases in the middle. CDR1 MNHEY and CDR2 SVGAGI come from the germline V gene. CDR3 coding DNA: TGTGCCAGCAGTTTGCGGCAGGGAGGACATGGCTACACCTTC. It yields the protein CASSLRQGGHGYTF.

On this clone: At one end the junction does not follow the germline gene, possibly because of a read error. The rearrangement joins TRBV28 to TRBJ2-1; D might be TRBD1 (6 bases). The CDR3 is made up of 11 amino acids. Looked up from germline, CDR1 is MDHEN and CDR2 is SYDVKM. CDR3 bases: TGTGCCAGCAGGTTGACAGGCGCTCAAGTCTTC. Translating it yields CASRLTGAQVF.

The genes are TRBV5-1 and TRBJ2-3; 7 nucleotides align to TRBD2. Looked up from germline, CDR1 is SGHRS and CDR2 is YFSETQ. This CDR3 has 16 residues. V lost 4 bases, J lost 2 bases, and 10 bases stayed unmatched. For the CDR3, the DNA is TGCGCCAGCAGCCCTTTGGGCGGGGGAAACACAGATACGCAGTATTTT. Protein product: CASSPLGGGNTDTQYF.

The rearrangement uses TRBV7-8 and TRBJ2-7, with D unclear. V dropped 5 bases and J dropped 1 base, with 9 bases sitting between them. The CDR3 is made up of 13 amino acids. CDR1 and CDR2 from the germline V gene are SGHVS and FQNEAQ. Written as DNA, the CDR3 is TGTGCCAGCAGCCTCCCCGTATCCTACGAGCAGTACTTC. It is translated as CASSLPVSYEQYF. Supplemented by reference TRBV7-8 and TRBJ2-7, the full variable domain reads GAGVSQSPRYKVAKRGQDVALRCDPISGHVSLFWYQQALGQGPEFLTYFQNEAQLDKSGLPSDRFFAERPEGSVSTLKIQRTQQEDSAVYLCASSLPVSYEQYFGPGTRLTVT.